The entry below gives a single T cell receptor (beta chain) sequence along with its context. The entry originates in a study of blood T cell repertoires in COVID-19. The assay was immunoSEQ multiplex PCR, and TCRdb's table has in-frame clones only and misses some. This sample has about 360,000 clones, with roughly 86% found just once. The receptor was isolated from a woman in her thirties or forties with acute COVID-19. The sample comprised PBMCs or T cells enriched from blood (not recorded which).

CDR3 DNA sequence: TGTGCCTGGAGCCCCGGGACAGGGGGCGATCAGCCCCAGCATTTT. Protein product: CAWSPGTGGDQPQHF. This chain links TRBV30 with TRBJ1-5, with 12 positions matching TRBD1. The CDR3 is 15 amino acids. The ends lost 3 bases at V and 5 bases at J; junction bases unmatched: 5. Germline values: CDR1 GTSNPN, CDR2 SVGIG (reference sequence).